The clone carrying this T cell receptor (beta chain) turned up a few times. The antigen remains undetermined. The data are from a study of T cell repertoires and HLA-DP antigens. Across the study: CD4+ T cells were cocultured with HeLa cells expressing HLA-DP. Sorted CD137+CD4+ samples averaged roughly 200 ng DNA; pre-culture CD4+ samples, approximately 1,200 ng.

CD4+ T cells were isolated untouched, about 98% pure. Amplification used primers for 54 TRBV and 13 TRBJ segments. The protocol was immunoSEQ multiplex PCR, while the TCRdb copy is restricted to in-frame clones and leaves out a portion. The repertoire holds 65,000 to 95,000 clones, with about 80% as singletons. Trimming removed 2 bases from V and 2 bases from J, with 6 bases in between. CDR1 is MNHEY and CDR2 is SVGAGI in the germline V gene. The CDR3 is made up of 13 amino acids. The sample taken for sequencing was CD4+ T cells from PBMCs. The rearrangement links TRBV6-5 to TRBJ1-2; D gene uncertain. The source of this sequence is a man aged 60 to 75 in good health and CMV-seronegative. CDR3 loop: CASSYRSNYGYTF. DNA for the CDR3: TGTGCCAGCAGTTACAGGTCGAACTATGGCTACACCTTC.